These T cell receptor beta chains were read from a single sample in a study of T cell repertoires in cytomegalovirus infection. In TCRdb, the reads were re-called with MiXCR into one record per CDR3 protein. The sample lists roughly 46,000 distinct CDR3 sequences, about a fifth seen once, with approximately 53% in the top ten. The antigens of these receptors remain unknown. Sequenced material: CD8+ T cells from cultured PBMCs, taken from culture after CMV antigen stimulation. The receptors were gathered from a human donor in good health (CMV status not recorded). Some clones in this sample may be carry-over from other donors' samples. CDR3s include the opening cysteine and the closing phenylalanine or tryptophan. D genes are given only for firm matches. The size entry is marked missing in some rows and otherwise reads once, few, many or a size class.

j_gene,v_gene,abundance,d_gene,len,CDR3aa,CDR3nt
TRBJ1-1,TRBV19,many,.,13,CASSPQMNTEAFF,TGTGCCAGTAGCCCACAGATGAACACTGAAGCTTTCTTT
TRBJ2-1,TRBV9,.,.,15,CASSVAGAGADEQFF,TGTGCCAGCAGCGTAGCAGGGGCCGGGGCGGATGAGCAGTTCTTC
TRBJ1-6,TRBV7-9,.,.,12,CASSFGESPLHF,TGTGCCAGCAGCTTTGGCGAATCACCCCTCCACTTT
TRBJ2-1,TRBV9,once,TRBD2,17,CDSSVGGGSGSRNEQFF,TGTGACAGCAGCGTCGGGGGGGGTAGCGGGAGTAGAAATGAGCAGTTCTTC
TRBJ1-2,TRBV19,.,TRBD1,15,CASRVPGQGEYGYTF,TGTGCCAGTAGGGTACCGGGACAGGGGGAGTATGGCTACACCTTC
TRBJ2-7,TRBV12-3/TRBV12-4,many,TRBD1,14,CASSLGGTGTEQYF,TGTGCCAGCAGTTTGGGAGGGACAGGGACCGAGCAGTACTTC
TRBJ2-5,TRBV28,.,TRBD2,16,CASRLPGAGGRETQYF,TGTGCCAGCCGGCTGCCGGGAGCGGGGGGGCGAGAGACCCAGTACTTC
TRBJ2-3,TRBV4-3,.,.,13,CASGSGATDTQYF,TGCGCCAGCGGTAGTGGGGCCACAGATACGCAGTATTTT
TRBJ1-6,TRBV4-3,.,TRBD1,14,CASSPTGGTSPLHF,TGCGCCAGCAGCCCGACAGGGGGTACTTCACCCCTCCACTTT
TRBJ1-1,TRBV7-9,many,TRBD1,17,CASSLHDLQGARTEAFF,TGTGCCAGCAGCCTACACGACCTACAGGGGGCGCGCACTGAAGCTTTCTTT
TRBJ2-5,TRBV7-2,.,TRBD2,16,CASSSTLGGGQETQYF,TGTGCCAGCAGCTCAACCCTGGGGGGGGGGCAAGAGACCCAGTACTTC
TRBJ2-2,TRBV7-2,many,TRBD2,17,CASSNRLGGGHTGELFF,TGTGCCAGCAGCAACCGCCTCGGCGGGGGGCACACCGGGGAGCTGTTTTTT
TRBJ2-2,TRBV27,.,TRBD1,15,CASTDDRGGTGELFF,TGTGCCAGCACCGACGACAGGGGAGGAACCGGGGAGCTGTTTTTT
TRBJ2-2,TRBV11-2,many,TRBD1,16,CASSLRTGLVTGELFF,TGTGCCAGCAGCTTACGGACAGGGTTGGTTACCGGGGAGCTGTTTTTT
TRBJ2-5,TRBV28,.,.,14,CATSTGRRAETQYF,TGTGCCACCAGTACAGGTCGGCGAGCGGAGACCCAGTACTTC
TRBJ2-5,TRBV29-1,.,TRBD2,12,CSARTGGETQYF,TGCAGCGCCCGGACGGGAGGAGAGACCCAGTACTTC
TRBJ2-7,TRBV19,few,TRBD1,15,CASTPGDRSSYEQYF,TGTGCCAGTACCCCCGGGGACAGGAGCTCCTACGAGCAGTACTTC
TRBJ2-7,TRBV7-7,many,TRBD1,15,CASSEGQGDSYEQYF,TGTGCCAGCAGCGAGGGACAGGGGGACTCCTACGAGCAGTACTTC
TRBJ2-5,TRBV12-5,.,.,11,CASGFGETQYF,TGTGCTAGTGGTTTCGGAGAGACCCAGTACTTC
TRBJ1-1,TRBV27,many,.,15,CASSFSQGVGTEAFF,TGTGCCAGCAGTTTCTCCCAGGGTGTTGGCACTGAAGCTTTCTTT
TRBJ2-7,TRBV6-2/TRBV6-3,.,.,12,CASSYSIHEQYF,TGTGCCAGCAGTTACTCGATCCACGAGCAGTACTTC
TRBJ2-1,TRBV10-2,few,.,14,CASMFGGFWSEQFF,TGCGCCAGCATGTTCGGGGGATTTTGGAGTGAGCAGTTCTTC
TRBJ2-1,TRBV19,many,.,13,CASTRGLYNEQFF,TGTGCCAGTACCCGGGGGCTTTACAATGAGCAGTTCTTC
TRBJ1-1,TRBV6-5,.,TRBD1,15,CASSLTNRGRTEAFF,TGTGCCAGCAGTTTAACAAACAGGGGGCGGACTGAAGCTTTCTTT
TRBJ2-5,TRBV7-2,many,.,16,CASRRILTQYRETQYF,TGTGCCAGCAGGCGAATACTCACTCAGTACCGAGAGACCCAGTACTTC
TRBJ2-1,TRBV6-2/TRBV6-3,.,.,12,CASTAAGNEQFF,TGTGCCAGCACCGCCGCGGGCAATGAGCAGTTCTTC
TRBJ2-1,TRBV6-1,once,.,13,CASSFRIGSEQFF,TGTGCCAGCAGTTTCCGGATCGGGAGTGAGCAGTTCTTC